This TCR beta chain was captured by sequencing in a study of T and B cells in COVID-19 patients. Notes on the study in general: No sequencing was yet done of CD4+, regulatory or CD8+ subsets, or of SARS-CoV-2-responsive or tetramer+ sorted cells.

Multiplex PCR with BIOMED2 TRB-A/B primer pools amplified TRB rearrangements. TCRdb reanalysed the multiplex PCR reads using MiXCR and keeps one entry per CDR3 protein. The data show about 23,000 distinct CDR3 sequences, less than 30% seen once. Each TRB amplification used about 230-550 ng of genomic DNA from blood. This clonotype occurred many times. The antigen remains undetermined. This receptor was taken from a human donor who had recovered from COVID-19. Specimen: blood.

CDR3 sequence: CASRITTYEQYF. The DNA for the CDR3 is TGTGCCAGCAGGATCACCACCTACGAGCAGTACTTC. The V call is TRBV6-2 or TRBV6-3, the J call TRBJ2-7; D remains unclear. There are 12 residues in the CDR3. CDR1 MNHEY and CDR2 SVGEGT come from the germline V gene. The V end lost 6 bases, the J end lost 2 bases, and 8 bases lay between the germline ends.